This T cell receptor beta chain was sequenced during a study of cytomegalovirus exposure and HLA in healthy donors. Looking at the study overall: In a later analysis, it was reported that the approximately 120 validation repertoires had been produced on the same platform as the 700 or so repertoires belonging to the first cohort. Broader study findings: It was confirmed in vitro that three of the CMV-associated chains were specific for CMV antigens. The study recorded more than 150 TCR beta chains that were cytomegalovirus-associated.

Method: immunoSEQ multiplex PCR; TCRdb's copy keeps in-frame clones and lacks some. The table shows over 150,000 clones, with 91% occurring only once. This clone was seen only a few times. Its antigen is unknown. The approximately 120-subject validation cohort, separate from the approximately 670-subject first cohort, included the donors. Trimming removed 1 base from V and 3 bases from J; junction bases left unmatched: 3. The CDR3 extends over 14 amino acids. Looked up from germline, CDR1 is SGHAT and CDR2 is FQNNGV. The TCR comes from a woman aged 18-29 years in good health and CMV-seropositive. The V call is TRBV11-2, the J call TRBJ2-7; 7 bases are shared with TRBD1. The sample comprised PBMCs. The CDR3 sequence is CASSLGDSYYEQYF. The CDR3 DNA sequence: TGTGCCAGCAGCTTAGGGGACAGCTACTACGAGCAGTACTTC.